This entry describes one TCR beta chain. The antigen remains undetermined. Given a much more abundant clone one base away, this may be a read error. Breast cancer patients provided tissue from their axillary draining lymph nodes. The sample originates from a study of breast tumors, draining lymph nodes, adjacent tissues. Per the germline V gene, CDR1 is LNHDA and CDR2 is SQIVND (reference sequence). The CDR3 spans 13 residues. In TCRdb, the multiplex PCR reads were re-called with MiXCR into one record per CDR3 protein. The table shows approximately 300,000 distinct CDR3 sequences, with around 31% occurring only once. Study-level results: Tumor repertoires ranked between lymph nodes and nontumor tissue in diversity, with V and J gene preferences. Most tumor T cells seemingly derive from lymph node, then expand in tumor.

The V gene is TRBV19, the J gene TRBJ1-2; TRBD2 agrees at 10 bases. The tail of the sequence fits TRBJ2-5 better, so the J call may be wrong. The TCR originated in a female donor with breast cancer. Some clones in this sample may be carry-over from other donors' samples. Sequenced sample: axillary lymph node tissue. DNA for the CDR3: TGTGCCAGTAGAGCGGGGGGGCGTCACGACCAGTACTTC. It specifies CASRAGGRHDQYF.